This T cell receptor beta chain stems from a study of T cells in Graves' hyperthyroidism and ophthalmopathy (dated by TCRdb to between 2018 and 2021). A note on the overall study: Peripheral blood was sampled at the time of initial diagnosis, prior to any treatment. Thyroid tissue and blood T-cell repertoires from about six Graves' hyperthyroidism patients were also compared in the study. The roughly 91 discovery patients were randomly split 7:3 into training and test sets. To identify distinguishing TCR V-J signatures, a discovery cohort of 90 to 100 patients was used, comprising roughly 45 with Graves' ophthalmopathy and around 57 with stable Graves' hyperthyroidism. Following sampling, methimazole starting at 30 mg daily was given to hyperthyroidism patients, and high-dose intravenous methylprednisolone was given to ophthalmopathy patients. TCR Vbeta CDR3 sequencing of some 140 peripheral blood samples (roughly 43 ophthalmopathy, about 74 hyperthyroidism and approximately 17 progressor patients) is reported in the paper. Prospective prediction of ophthalmopathy was tested in an independent validation cohort of 18 to 20 hyperthyroidism patients and roughly 16 patients who later progressed to ophthalmopathy. Beyond this particular receptor, the publication reports: In validation, the model predicted progression to ophthalmopathy with 60% to 71% sensitivity and 72.22% specificity, a median of 6.5 months before onset. No statistical method was used to fix the sample size in advance, and group allocation was not hidden from the investigators. In cross-validation, a model built on a 13 V-J signature told ophthalmopathy apart from stable hyperthyroidism with 87.88% sensitivity and approximately 81% specificity, and in testing the same model reached 80%/75%. Most expanded thyroid clonotypes (frequency above 0.001) were also found in blood, which suggests that blood repertoires may mirror thyroid immune responses.

This clonotype was seen many times. Its antigen is still unknown. Base-call qualities are not available, and no considerably larger clone is one nucleotide away. According to the germline V gene, CDR1 reads MDHEN and CDR2 reads SYDVKM. The CDR3 holds 16 amino acids from the cysteine to the phenylalanine. Only the CDR3 DNA stays, 48 bases, in frame from base 1. V is pared back by 3 bases and J by 2 bases, with 15 bases lying between the germline termini. The TCR beta CDR3 regions were amplified from RNA transcripts. The TCR CDR3 was subjected to a first round of RT-PCR using the HTBI primer set and the Qiagen OneStep RT-PCR kit. The libraries were constructed in a second round of multiplex PCR and then size-selected and purified. Sequencing of the libraries was done on an Illumina HiSeq2000 using paired-end 100 bp reads. As for the original processing: SOAPnuke was used to process the raw data, removing reads that contained adapters or uncalled bases, had a mean Phred below 15, or lacked an exact match to the constant primer or identifier. COPE v1.2.5 was used to merge the high-quality paired reads, and each unique nucleotide sequence was defined as a clonotype. MiTCR v1.1 was used to align the clonotypes against IMGT TRBV, TRBD and TRBJ reference segments. Analysis was restricted to V-J combinations with a frequency above 0.0001, which covered about 99% of repertoires. The TCS score was defined as the ratio of F50 (clonal expansion) to E x V (chaos), calculated using BLOSUM62-based TCRdist between CDR3 peptides within each V-J. Welch's t-statistics and random forest reduced just over 500 V-J features to about 12, which were used in a naive Bayes classifier (R e1071). TCRdb took the public reads, trimmed them with fastp at Q25, ran MiXCR for clone calling and kept in-frame beta chains. Each CDR3 protein gets just one entry, which takes the most common genes and DNA from the rows behind it. TCRdb, not the authors, supplied the V and J calls. This sample holds approximately 620,000 distinct CDR3 sequences; approximately 13% were observed only once. Clones ranked in the top ten supply 5.8% of the sample.

Hyperthyroidism patients were aged 18 to 65 years and newly diagnosed, with disease duration of less than 2 months. Any patient with an uncontrolled infection, another autoimmune disease, pregnancy or lactation was excluded. Diagnoses were based on clinical symptoms, serum thyroxine and TRAb, thyroid ultrasound and orbital computed tomography. For progressor patients, blood was drawn at the first diagnosis of hyperthyroidism, before any ophthalmopathy symptoms had appeared. PBMCs were separated from 7.5 to 10 ml of fresh peripheral blood using Ficoll-Paque density gradient centrifugation. Patients classed as progressors first received a Graves' hyperthyroidism diagnosis and then went on to develop ophthalmopathy during follow-up. Trizol reagent was used to extract total RNA, and RNA quality was then checked on an Agilent 2100 Bioanalyzer.

The chain is encoded by TRBV28 joined to TRBJ2-3; the D gene cannot be resolved reliably. The source of this sequence is a woman aged 25-40 years with Graves' hyperthyroidism that later progressed to Graves' ophthalmopathy. The sample consisted of blood. The CDR3 sequence is CASSFLPGKNTDTQYF. The DNA sequence is as follows: TGTGCCAGCAGTTTCCTTCCGGGTAAAAACACAGATACGCAGTATTTT.